This TCR beta chain was found in a study of metastatic and nonmetastatic thyroid tumors. For the study at large: For malignant and benign thyroid patients, tumor or nodule tissue and blood were the sources whose repertoires were compared.

Each patient came to thyroid surgery without any prior treatment (of any kind). TCRdb re-analyzed the PCR reads through MiXCR. This sample has fewer than 40,000 clones; approximately 44% occur once, and the top ten carry around a quarter. CDR3 length: 13 amino acids. Germline CDR1 SGHAT, CDR2 FQNNGV. Trimming removed 1 base at V and 9 bases at J, with 10 bases between. Sequencing was done on a sample of tumor tissue. The rearrangement links TRBV11-2 to TRBJ1-5; TRBD1 might be the D (5 bases). This clonotype was obtained from a male donor with papillary thyroid cancer or a benign thyroid nodule (not recorded which). Some clones in this sample may be carry-over from other donors' samples. CDR3 nucleotide sequence: TGTGCCAGCAGCTTAGGCAGGGCAAGGCCCCAGCATTTT. As protein: CASSLGRARPQHF.